The following is a T cell receptor (beta chain) sequence with its context. As yet, its antigen is unknown. Participants had chemo-refractory metastatic non-small-cell lung cancer and were treated with focal radiation plus ipilimumab CTLA-4 blockade. The source of the sample is a study of radiotherapy plus CTLA-4 blockade in lung cancer. Study-wide background: Patients showed objective responses in 15% to 20% of cases, and disease control was achieved by around 30%. Broader study findings: Clones of tumor-derived TCRs expanded in blood after radiotherapy plus ipilimumab. Alongside interferon-beta, early blood T cell clone dynamics were reportedly the best predictor of response.

Clones were read by immunoSEQ multiplex PCR, and TCRdb kept only the in-frame ones, dropping some. Of over 85,000 clones listed, about 91% were seen once; the top ten hold nearly 5%. CDR3 length: 16 amino acids. The V gene's germline CDR1 is SGHVS and CDR2 FQNEAQ. After removal of 5 bases from V and 4 bases from J, the junction contained 8 bases not matched to a gene. The chain recombines TRBV7-8 with TRBJ1-5, with 10 bases that match TRBD1. Sequencing was performed on peripheral blood, taken from a patient treated with radiotherapy plus ipilimumab. The clonotype originates from a human donor with non-small cell lung cancer that progressed on radiotherapy plus ipilimumab. CDR3 sequence (DNA): TGTGCCAGCAGCCCGCGGACAGGGGGGAAAAATCAGCCCCAGCATTTT. Translation gives CASSPRTGGKNQPQHF.